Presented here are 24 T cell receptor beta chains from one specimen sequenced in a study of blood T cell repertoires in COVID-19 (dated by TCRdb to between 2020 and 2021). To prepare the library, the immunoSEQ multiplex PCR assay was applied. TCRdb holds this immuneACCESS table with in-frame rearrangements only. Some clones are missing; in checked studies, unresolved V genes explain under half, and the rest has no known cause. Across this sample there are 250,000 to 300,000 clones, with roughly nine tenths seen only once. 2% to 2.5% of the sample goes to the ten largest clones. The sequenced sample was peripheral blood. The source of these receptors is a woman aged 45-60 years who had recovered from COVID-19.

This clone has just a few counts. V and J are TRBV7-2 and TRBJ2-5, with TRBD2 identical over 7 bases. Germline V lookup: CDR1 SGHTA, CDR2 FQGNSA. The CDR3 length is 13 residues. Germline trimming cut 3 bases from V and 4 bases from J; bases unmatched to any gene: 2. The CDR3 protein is CASSFPGGETQYF. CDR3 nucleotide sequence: TGTGCCAGCAGCTTCCCGGGAGGAGAGACCCAGTACTTC.

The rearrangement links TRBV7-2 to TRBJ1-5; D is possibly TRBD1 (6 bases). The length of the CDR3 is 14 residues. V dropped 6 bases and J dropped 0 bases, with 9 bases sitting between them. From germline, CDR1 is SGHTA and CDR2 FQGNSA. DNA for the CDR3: TGTGCCAGCAGTACACAGGGTAGCAATCAGCCCCAGCATTTT. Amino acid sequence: CASSTQGSNQPQHF.

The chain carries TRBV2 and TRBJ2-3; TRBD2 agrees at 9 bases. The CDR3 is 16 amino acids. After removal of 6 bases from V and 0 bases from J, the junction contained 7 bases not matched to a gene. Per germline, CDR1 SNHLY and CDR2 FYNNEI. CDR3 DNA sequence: TGTGCCAGCAGGGTTCATAGCGGGGGTAGCACAGATACGCAGTATTTT. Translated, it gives CASRVHSGGSTDTQYF. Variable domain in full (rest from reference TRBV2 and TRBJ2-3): EPEVTQTPSHQVTQMGQEVILRCVPISNHLYFYWYRQILGQKVEFLVSFYNNEISEKSEIFDDQFSVERPDGSNFTLKIRSTKLEDSAMYFCASRVHSGGSTDTQYFGPGTRLTVL.

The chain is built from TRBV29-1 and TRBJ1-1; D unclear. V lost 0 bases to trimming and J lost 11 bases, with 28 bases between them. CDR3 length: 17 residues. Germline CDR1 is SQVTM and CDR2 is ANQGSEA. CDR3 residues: CSVEDPRFGSALSRAFF. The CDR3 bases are TGCAGCGTTGAAGATCCTCGTTTCGGGTCGGCCCTTTCAAGGGCTTTCTTT.

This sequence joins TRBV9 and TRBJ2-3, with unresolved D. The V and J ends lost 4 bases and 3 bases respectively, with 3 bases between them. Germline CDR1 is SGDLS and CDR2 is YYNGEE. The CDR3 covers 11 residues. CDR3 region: CASSRTDTQYF. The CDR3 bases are TGTGCCAGCAGCCGTACAGATACGCAGTATTTT.

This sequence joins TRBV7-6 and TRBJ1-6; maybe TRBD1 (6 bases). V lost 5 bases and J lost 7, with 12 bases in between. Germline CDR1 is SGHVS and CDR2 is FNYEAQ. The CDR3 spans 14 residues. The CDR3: CASSRRTANSPLHF. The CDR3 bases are TGTGCCAGCAGCCGGAGGACAGCGAATTCACCCCTCCACTTT. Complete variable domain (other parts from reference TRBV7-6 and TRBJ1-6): GAGVSQSPRYKVTKRGQDVALRCDPISGHVSLYWYRQALGQGPEFLTYFNYEAQQDKSGLPNDRFSAERPEGSISTLTIQRTEQRDSAMYRCASSRRTANSPLHFGNGTRLTVT.

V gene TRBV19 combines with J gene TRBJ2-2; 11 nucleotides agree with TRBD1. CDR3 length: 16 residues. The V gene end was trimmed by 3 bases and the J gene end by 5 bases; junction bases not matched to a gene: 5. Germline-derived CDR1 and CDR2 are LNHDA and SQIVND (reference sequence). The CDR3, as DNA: TGTGCCAGTAGTATCATAGGACAGGGGGCGACCGGGGAGCTGTTTTTT. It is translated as CASSIIGQGATGELFF. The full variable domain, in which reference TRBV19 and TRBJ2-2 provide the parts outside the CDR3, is DGGITQSPKYLFRKEGQNVTLSCEQNLNHDAMYWYRQDPGQGLRLIYYSQIVNDFQKGDIAEGYSVSREKKESFPLTVTSAQKNPTAFYLCASSIIGQGATGELFFGEGSRLTVL.

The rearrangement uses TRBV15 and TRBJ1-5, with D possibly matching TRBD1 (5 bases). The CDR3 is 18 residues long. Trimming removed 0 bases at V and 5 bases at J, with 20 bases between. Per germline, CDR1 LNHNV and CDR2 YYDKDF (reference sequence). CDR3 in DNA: TGTGCCACCAGCAGAGATCCGCCGGGCCAGGGTAGGCATCAGCCCCAGCATTTT. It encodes CATSRDPPGQGRHQPQHF.

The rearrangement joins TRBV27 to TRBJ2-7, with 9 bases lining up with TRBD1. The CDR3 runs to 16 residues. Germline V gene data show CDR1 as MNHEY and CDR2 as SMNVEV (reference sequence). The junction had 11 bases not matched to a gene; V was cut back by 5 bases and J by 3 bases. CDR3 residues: CASSPTGQGIFYEQYF. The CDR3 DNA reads TGTGCCAGCAGTCCAACCGGACAGGGGATATTCTACGAGCAGTACTTC.

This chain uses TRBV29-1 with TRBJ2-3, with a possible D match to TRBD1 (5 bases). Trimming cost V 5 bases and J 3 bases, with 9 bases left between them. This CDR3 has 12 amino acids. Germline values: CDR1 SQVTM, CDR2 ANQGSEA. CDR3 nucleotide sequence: TGCAGCGTTTCGAAGGGGACAGATACGCAGTATTTT. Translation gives CSVSKGTDTQYF.

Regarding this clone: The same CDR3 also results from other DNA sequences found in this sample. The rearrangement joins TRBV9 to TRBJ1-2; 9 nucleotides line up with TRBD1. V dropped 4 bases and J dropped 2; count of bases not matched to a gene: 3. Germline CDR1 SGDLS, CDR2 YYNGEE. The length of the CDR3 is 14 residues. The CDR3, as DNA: TGTGCCAGCAGCCCGGGACAGGGCAACTATGGCTACACCTTC. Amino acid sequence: CASSPGQGNYGYTF.

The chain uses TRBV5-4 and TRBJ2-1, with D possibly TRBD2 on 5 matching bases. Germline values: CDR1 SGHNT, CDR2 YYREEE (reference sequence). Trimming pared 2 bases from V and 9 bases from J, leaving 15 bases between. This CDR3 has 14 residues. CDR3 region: CASSFNQRIGEQFF. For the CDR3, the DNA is TGTGCCAGCAGCTTTAACCAGCGGATCGGTGAGCAGTTCTTC.

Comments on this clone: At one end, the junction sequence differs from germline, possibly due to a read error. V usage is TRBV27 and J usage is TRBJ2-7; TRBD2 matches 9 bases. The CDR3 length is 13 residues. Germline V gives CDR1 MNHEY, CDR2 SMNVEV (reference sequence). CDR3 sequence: CASSLSRLAGLVF. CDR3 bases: TGTGCCAGCAGTTTAAGTCGGCTAGCGGGGCTAGTTTTC.

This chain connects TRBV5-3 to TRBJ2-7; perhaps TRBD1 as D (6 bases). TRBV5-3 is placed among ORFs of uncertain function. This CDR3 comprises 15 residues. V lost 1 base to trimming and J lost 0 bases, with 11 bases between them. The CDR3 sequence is CARSLRPGDSYEQYF. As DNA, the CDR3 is TGTGCCAGAAGCTTGCGCCCAGGGGACTCCTACGAGCAGTACTTC.

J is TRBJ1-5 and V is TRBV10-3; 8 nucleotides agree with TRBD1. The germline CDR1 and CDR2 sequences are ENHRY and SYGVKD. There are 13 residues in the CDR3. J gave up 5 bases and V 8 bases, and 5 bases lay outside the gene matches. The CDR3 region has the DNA TGTGCCATCCGCGGACAGGGTGATCAGCCCCAGCATTTT. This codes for CAIRGQGDQPQHF.

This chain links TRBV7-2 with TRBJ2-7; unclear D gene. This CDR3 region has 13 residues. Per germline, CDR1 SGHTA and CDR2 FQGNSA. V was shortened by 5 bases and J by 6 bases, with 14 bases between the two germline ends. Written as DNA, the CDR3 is TGTGCCAGCAGCCCATTCATAGCTGGCGAGCAGTACTTC. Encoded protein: CASSPFIAGEQYF.

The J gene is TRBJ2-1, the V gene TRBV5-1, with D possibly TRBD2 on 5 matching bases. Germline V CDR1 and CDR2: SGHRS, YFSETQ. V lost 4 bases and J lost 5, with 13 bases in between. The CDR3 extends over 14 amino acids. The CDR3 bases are TGCGCCAGCAGCCTCCGACTCGGGAACAATGAGCAGTTCTTC. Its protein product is CASSLRLGNNEQFF. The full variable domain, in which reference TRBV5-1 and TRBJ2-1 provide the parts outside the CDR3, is KAGVTQTPRYLIKTRGQQVTLSCSPISGHRSVSWYQQTPGQGLQFLFEYFSETQRNKGNFPGRFSGRQFSNSRSEMNVSTLELGDSALYLCASSLRLGNNEQFFGPGTRLTVL.

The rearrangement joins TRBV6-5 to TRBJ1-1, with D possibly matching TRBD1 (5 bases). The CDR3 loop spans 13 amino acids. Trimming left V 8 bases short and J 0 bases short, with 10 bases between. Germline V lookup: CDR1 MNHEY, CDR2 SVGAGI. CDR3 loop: CASLRTLNTEAFF. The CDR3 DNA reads TGTGCCAGCCTAAGGACACTGAACACTGAAGCTTTCTTT.

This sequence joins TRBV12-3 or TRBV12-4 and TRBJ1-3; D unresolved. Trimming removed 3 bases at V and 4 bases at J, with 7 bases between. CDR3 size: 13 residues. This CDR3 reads CASSFIRGNTIYF. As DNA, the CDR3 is TGTGCCAGCAGTTTCATCAGAGGAAACACCATATATTTT.

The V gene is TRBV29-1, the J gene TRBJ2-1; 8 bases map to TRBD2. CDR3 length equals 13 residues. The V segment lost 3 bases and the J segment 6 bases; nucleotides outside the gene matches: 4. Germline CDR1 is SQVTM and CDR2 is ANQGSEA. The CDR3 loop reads CSVDTGLGNEQFF. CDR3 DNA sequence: TGCAGCGTTGATACGGGACTAGGCAATGAGCAGTTCTTC.

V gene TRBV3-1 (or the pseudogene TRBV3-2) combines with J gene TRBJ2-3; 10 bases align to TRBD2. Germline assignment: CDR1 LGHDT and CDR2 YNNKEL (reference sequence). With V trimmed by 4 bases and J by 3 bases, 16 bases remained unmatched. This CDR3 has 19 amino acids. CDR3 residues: CASSPRERASGSGTDTQYF. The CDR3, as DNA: TGTGCCAGCAGCCCCCGGGAGAGAGCTAGCGGGAGTGGGACAGATACGCAGTATTTT.

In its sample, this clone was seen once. The CDR3 spells CASSPGLAAGELFF. The CDR3 bases are TGTGCCAGCAGCCCGGGACTAGCCGCCGGGGAGCTGTTTTTT. The J gene is TRBJ2-2, the V gene TRBV6-5; the match to TRBD2 covers 9 bases. Trimming removed 6 bases from V and 6 bases from J; junction bases left unmatched: 5. CDR1 and CDR2 (germline): MNHEY, SVGAGI. The CDR3 sequence is 14 residues long.

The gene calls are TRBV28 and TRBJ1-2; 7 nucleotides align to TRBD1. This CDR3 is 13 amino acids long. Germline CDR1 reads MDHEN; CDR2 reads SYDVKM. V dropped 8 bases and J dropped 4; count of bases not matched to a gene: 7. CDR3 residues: CASRGGGLYGYTF. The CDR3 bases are TGTGCCAGCCGAGGAGGGGGCCTCTATGGCTACACCTTC.

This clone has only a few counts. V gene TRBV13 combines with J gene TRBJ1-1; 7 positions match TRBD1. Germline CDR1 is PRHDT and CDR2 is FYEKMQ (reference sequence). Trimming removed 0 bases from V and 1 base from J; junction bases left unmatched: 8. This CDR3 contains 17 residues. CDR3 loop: CASSLGGGGFGNTEAFF. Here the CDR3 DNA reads TGTGCCAGCAGCTTAGGTGGAGGGGGCTTCGGGAACACTGAAGCTTTCTTT.